Below, one T cell receptor (beta chain) is given with its context. Its antigen is still unknown. The source of the sample is a study of beta chain features in type 1 diabetes. Study results and caveats: Within each of all four CD4+ subsets, Type 1 diabetes patients had TCRB CDR3s that were moderately but significantly shorter.

All of the isolated RNA was reverse transcribed, so expressed TCRB transcripts were sequenced. The method was immunoSEQ multiplex PCR; TCRdb's version includes in-frame clones alone and lacks a portion of them. The data hold about 900,000 clones, with roughly a sixth observed a single time. Sequencing was done on a sample of naive CD4+ T cells from blood. The clonotype was recovered from a woman aged 18-30 years in good health.

The CDR3 DNA is TGTGCCAGCAGCTTGGTCCTGGGTTCCGCTGGGGCCAACGTCCTGACTTTC. It translates to CASSLVLGSAGANVLTF. V is TRBV5-6 and J is TRBJ2-6; no clear D. V was shortened by 0 bases and J by 2 bases, with 12 bases between the two germline ends. This CDR3 has 17 amino acids. Germline V gives CDR1 SGHDT, CDR2 YYEEEE.